This entry concerns a single T cell receptor (beta chain). This clonotype was seen ten or more times. No cognate antigen has been identified for it. No base quality information exists; no much larger clone differs at one position. The source of the sample is a study of regulatory T cells in long-lasting Graves disease (dated by TCRdb to the early 2020s). With regard to the full study: To count as having persistent Graves' disease, a patient had to have received antithyroid drug treatment for over 5 years with TSH receptor autoantibodies remaining persistently positive. A total of approximately 35 samples were covered by TCR sequencing, comprising 13 persistent and roughly 20 newly diagnosed Graves' disease patients. Patients with persistent Graves' disease were compared with patients with newly diagnosed Graves' disease using TCR sequencing and RNA sequencing of peripheral blood. Antithyroid drugs had been taken for approximately 10 years on average by persistent Graves' disease patients in the clinical cohort. The study was conducted in China and was registered as a clinical trial.

Taken with the paper, the label for time point translates to: persistent/refractory GD, antithyroid drugs over 5 years with positive TRAb. For both TCR sequencing and RNA sequencing, RNA was extracted from PBMCs using TRIzol. The diagnosis of Graves' disease followed American Thyroid Association guidelines. The patients came from an endocrinology department in Xi'an, China. Each patient gave approximately 9 milliliters of peripheral blood, collected in an EDTA anticoagulant tube. PBMCs were isolated by Ficoll Paque Plus density gradient separation without further T cell sorting. An Agilent 2100 Bioanalyzer and agarose gel were used to check RNA quality, and a NanoDrop 2000 was used to measure RNA concentration. The CDR3 has 16 amino acids, counting the end cysteine and phenylalanine. Just CDR3 DNA is preserved here, 48 bases in frame from base 1. The germline V gene (reference sequence) sets CDR1 to LNHNV and CDR2 to YYDKDF. Relative to germline, V is 0 bases shorter and J is 0 bases shorter, with 12 bases between their ends.

What the authors observed across the whole study: The authors acknowledged the small sample size as a limitation that may reduce accuracy. Compared with newly diagnosed patients, persistent Graves' disease patients had lower TCR Shannon entropy and fewer highly expanded clones, which suggests clonal expansion. Only peripheral blood was studied, because thyroid tissue, the primary lesion, was inaccessible. Only the TCR beta chain was sequenced and analyzed. Persistent disease showed preferential use of TRBV28, TRBJ1-2 and TRBJ2-5, whereas newly diagnosed disease favored TRBV20-1 and TRBJ2-1. A larger number of public clonotypes was shared among persistent patients (around 2,700) than among newly diagnosed patients (approximately 930).

Libraries were constructed by multiplex PCR. The sequencer was an Illumina HiSeq 4000. TCR beta libraries were built with iRepertoire HTBI primers and Arm-PCR amplification of CDR3 regions. PCR products were gel purified before sequencing. The original methods were these. Gene usage analysis of CDR3 amino acid clonotypes used the 62 TRBV and about 13 TRBJ segments found across samples. Filtered high-quality paired reads were merged into contigs using COPE and FqMerger. BLAST was used to align contigs to IMGT TRBV, TRBD and TRBJ reference genes, and CDR3 was defined according to IMGT. Any clonotype with a frequency above 0.1% was classified as a highly expanded clone. Shannon entropy was used to measure repertoire diversity, and the Gini coefficient was used to measure V-J evenness. Public clonotypes were defined as clonotypes shared by more than one individual. In-frame beta chains were kept once TCRdb had trimmed the public reads at Q25 with fastp and called clones with MiXCR. A single entry per CDR3 protein holds the most common genes and DNA from its merged rows. Clone size and V and J calls follow TCRdb, not the original study. This sample holds some 340,000 distinct CDR3 sequences; approximately 23% were observed only once. Around a quarter of the sample rests with the top ten.

In this chain, TRBV15 is recombined with TRBJ2-7; the D gene lacks a confident call. The receptor's source is a woman between 40 and 50 years old with Graves disease. Donor details come from another sample of the same person, matched by shared clones. The sequences come from peripheral blood mononuclear cells (PBMCs), collected when the disease was refractory, from a patient treated with antithyroid drugs. The CDR3 has the sequence CATSRDPGKSSYEQYF. In nucleotides, the sequence is TGTGCCACCAGCAGAGATCCGGGCAAAAGCTCCTACGAGCAGTACTTC.